This record concerns one T cell receptor beta chain sequence. This sample is drawn from a study of blood T cell repertoires in COVID-19. Study-level background: T cells, B-cell-depleted T cells, or PBMCs provided the cDNA or gDNA that served as material.

Per the germline V gene, CDR1 is MNHEY and CDR2 is SVGAGI. The ends lost 0 bases at V and 4 bases at J; junction bases unmatched: 0. The CDR3 has 16 amino acids. Authors' processing steps: For nucleated cells, counts were estimated from reference gene primer amplification. TCRdb's copy holds only in-frame clones and misses some; the assay was immunoSEQ multiplex PCR. V, J and clone size derive from that table, while D and trimming were established from the DNA sequence. The sample consists of a few hundred thousand clones, roughly 80% of them appearing once. The rearrangement links TRBV6-5 to TRBJ2-1; 13 bases are shared with TRBD2. Specimen: peripheral blood. This TCR was sampled from a human donor with acute or convalescent COVID-19. The donor label of this sample is uncertain. The CDR3 nucleotides are TGTGCCAGCAGTTACTCGACTAGCGGGAGGTACAATGAGCAGTTCTTC. Encoded protein: CASSYSTSGRYNEQFF.